These 25 T cell receptor beta chains came from one sample sequenced in a study of control samples from healthy donors and cancer patients. TCRdb keeps only in-frame clones here, not all; method: immunoSEQ multiplex PCR. The data hold 100,000 to 150,000 clones, with around 90% observed a single time. Sequenced sample: blood. The source is a man aged 18-30 years in good health.

This rearrangement joins TRBV6-5 to TRBJ1-3, with D possibly being TRBD1 (6 bases). The CDR3 runs 14 residues. Between the trimmed V and J ends, which lost 2 bases and 6 bases, there was a span of 11 bases. Looked up from germline, CDR1 is MNHEY and CDR2 is SVGAGI. In DNA, the CDR3 is TGTGCCAGCAGTTACGACGGGGGGGCAAACACCATATATTTT. Protein: CASSYDGGANTIYF.

The chain is built from TRBV19 and TRBJ1-3; TRBD1 is a possible D gene (5 bases). The CDR3 runs 14 residues. The germline gives CDR1 LNHDA, CDR2 SQIVND (reference sequence). V was cut by 5 bases and J by 2 bases, with 10 bases left in between. CDR3 nucleotides: TGTGCCAGTAGTGCAGGGTTTGCTGGAAACACCATATATTTT. It is translated as CASSAGFAGNTIYF.

This chain links TRBV9 with TRBJ1-2; unclear D gene. The germline CDR1 and CDR2 sequences are SGDLS and YYNGEE. Trimming removed 0 bases at V and 8 bases at J, with 14 bases between. This CDR3 has 14 amino acids. The CDR3 bases are TGTGCCAGCAGCGTAGCCGGAGGTCCGGAAGGCTACACCTTC. This encodes CASSVAGGPEGYTF. The complete variable domain, with remaining parts taken from reference TRBV9 and TRBJ1-2, reads DSGVTQTPKHLITATGQRVTLRCSPRSGDLSVYWYQQSLDQGLQFLIQYYNGEERAKGNILERFSAQQFPDLHSELNLSSLELGDSALYFCASSVAGGPEGYTFGSGTRLTVV.

The rearrangement joins TRBV9 to TRBJ1-1; tentatively, D is TRBD1 (6 bases). The CDR3 has 12 amino acids. V lost 4 bases, J lost 12 bases, and 16 bases lay in between. From germline, CDR1 is SGDLS and CDR2 YYNGEE. The CDR3 nucleotides read TGTGCCAGCAGCCCCGAGGGGGTAACTACTTTCTTT. Protein product: CASSPEGVTTFF. The complete variable domain, with remaining parts taken from reference TRBV9 and TRBJ1-1, reads DSGVTQTPKHLITATGQRVTLRCSPRSGDLSVYWYQQSLDQGLQFLIQYYNGEERAKGNILERFSAQQFPDLHSELNLSSLELGDSALYFCASSPEGVTTFFGQGTRLTVV.

The V and J genes are TRBV23-1 and TRBJ2-1; perhaps TRBD2 as D (6 bases). TRBV23-1 counts as an open reading frame of uncertain function. V dropped 4 bases and J dropped 7 bases, with 20 bases sitting between them. The CDR3 sequence is 16 residues long. CDR3 DNA: TGCGCCAGCAGTCTACCGGGCCCGGGAGTCAAAAATGAGCAGTTCTTC. Its translation: CASSLPGPGVKNEQFF.

The gene calls are TRBV5-5 and TRBJ1-2; D remains ambiguous. The V gene's germline CDR1 is SGHKS and CDR2 YYEKEE (reference sequence). This CDR3 comprises 12 residues. Trimming shortened V by 2 bases and J by 4 bases, and 6 bases separated the two germline ends. The CDR3 DNA sequence: TGTGCCAGCAGCTTAACTTTCTATGGCTACACCTTC. This sequence encodes CASSLTFYGYTF.

This rearrangement joins TRBV11-1 to TRBJ1-2, with no clear D. From germline, CDR1 is SGHAT and CDR2 FQDESV (reference sequence). The V end was cut by 5 bases, the J end by 2 bases, with 12 bases between. CDR3 length: 14 amino acids. CDR3 coding DNA: TGTGCCAGCAGCCCGGAGAGGGTGAACTATGGCTACACCTTC. It specifies CASSPERVNYGYTF.

The chain employs TRBV24-1 and TRBJ2-5, with 8 bases aligning to TRBD1. The CDR3 has 17 residues. Germline V gene lookup returns CDR1 KGHDR and CDR2 SFDVKD. V shed 1 base, J shed 1 base, and the junction held 7 bases outside the gene matches. CDR3 sequence: CATSDLYGTGLQETQYF. CDR3 in DNA: TGTGCCACCAGTGATTTATACGGGACAGGCCTCCAAGAGACCCAGTACTTC.

The chain links TRBV5-6 to TRBJ1-3; D possibly corresponds to TRBD1 (5 bases). This CDR3 contains 14 residues. The V and J ends lost 5 bases and 1 base respectively, with 10 bases between them. Germline V gives CDR1 SGHDT, CDR2 YYEEEE. The DNA of the CDR3 is TGTGCCAGCAGGTTAGGGGAGTCTGGAAACACCATATATTTT. Protein: CASRLGESGNTIYF.

V usage is TRBV4-2 and J usage is TRBJ1-1; D not certain. CDR1 and CDR2 (germline): LGHNA, YNFKEQ. Trimming stripped 0 bases from V and 1 base from J, with 9 bases between. The CDR3 runs 15 residues. CDR3 nucleotide sequence: TGTGCCAGCAGCCAAGAGCCGGAGGGGAACACTGAAGCTTTCTTT. Amino acids: CASSQEPEGNTEAFF.

V gene TRBV5-1 combines with J gene TRBJ2-7; TRBD1 matches at 7 bases. This CDR3 contains 14 residues. Looked up from germline, CDR1 is SGHRS and CDR2 is YFSETQ. The V segment lost 4 bases and the J segment 2 bases; nucleotides outside the gene matches: 6. CDR3 coding DNA: TGCGCCAGCAGCCAGGACAGGATGACCTACGAGCAGTACTTC. This sequence encodes CASSQDRMTYEQYF. Using reference TRBV5-1 and TRBJ2-7 for the parts outside the CDR3, the full variable domain is KAGVTQTPRYLIKTRGQQVTLSCSPISGHRSVSWYQQTPGQGLQFLFEYFSETQRNKGNFPGRFSGRQFSNSRSEMNVSTLELGDSALYLCASSQDRMTYEQYFGPGTRLTVT.

The gene calls are TRBV7-2 and TRBJ2-7; the match to TRBD2 covers 9 bases. This CDR3 region has 15 residues. V lost 3 bases to trimming and J lost 4 bases; unmatched junction nucleotides: 7. Germline V gene sequence: CDR1 SGHTA, CDR2 FQGNSA. For the CDR3, the DNA is TGTGCCAGCAGCTTTTTTGCGGGGGGGCAATACGAGCAGTACTTC. This sequence encodes CASSFFAGGQYEQYF.

This rearrangement joins TRBV7-9 to TRBJ1-2, with TRBD1 matching over 7 bases. The germline CDR1 and CDR2 sequences are SEHNR and FQNEAQ (reference sequence). The CDR3 is 15 amino acids. J gave up 1 base and V 4 bases, and 6 bases lay outside the gene matches. The chain's CDR3 is CASSSEGASNYGYTF. The CDR3 nucleotides are TGTGCCAGCAGCTCGGAGGGGGCTAGTAACTATGGCTACACCTTC.

Here the CDR3 reads CASGDPFRGPNTGELFF. CDR3 nucleotide sequence: TGTGCCAGCGGAGACCCGTTCCGAGGCCCAAACACCGGGGAGCTGTTTTTT. This chain joins TRBV9 and TRBJ2-2; D is unresolved. V was pared by 7 bases and J by 2 bases, with 21 bases between. Germline CDR1 is SGDLS and CDR2 is YYNGEE. The CDR3 is made up of 17 amino acids.

The chain links TRBV13 to TRBJ2-7, with D unclear. The germline V gene has CDR1 PRHDT and CDR2 FYEKMQ (reference sequence). V was trimmed by 5 bases and J by 2 bases, leaving 13 bases between them. This CDR3 has 14 residues. The CDR3 DNA follows: TGTGCCAGCAGCCATAAGGGTTTACCCTACGAGCAGTACTTC. Protein product: CASSHKGLPYEQYF.

The rearrangement links TRBV19 to TRBJ1-2; 7 bases fit TRBD1. Trimming cost V 4 bases and J 2 bases; bases outside gene matches: 4. The germline CDR1 and CDR2 sequences are LNHDA and SQIVND (reference sequence). There are 14 residues in the CDR3. The CDR3 DNA sequence: TGTGCCAGTAGTACCGGGACAGCCAACTATGGCTACACCTTC. It is translated as CASSTGTANYGYTF.

This clone turned up a few times. The chain has TRBV13 and TRBJ1-1; weak D call: TRBD1 (5 bases). CDR1 and CDR2 (germline): PRHDT, FYEKMQ (reference sequence). The CDR3 runs to 17 residues. V was shortened by 4 bases and J by 0 bases, with 18 bases between the two germline ends. CDR3 DNA sequence: TGTGCCAGCAGCTCATGGTGGGGGGTCGGCATGAACACTGAAGCTTTCTTT. It specifies CASSSWWGVGMNTEAFF.

Comments on this clone: Other DNA sequences of this sample code for an identical CDR3. DNA of the CDR3: TGCAGCGTCGATGTAAATGAAAAACTGTTTTTT. Translation: CSVDVNEKLFF. This sequence joins TRBV29-1 and TRBJ1-4; unclear D gene. Trimming took 6 bases from V and 5 from J, leaving 7 bases between them. Germline V lookup: CDR1 SQVTM, CDR2 ANQGSEA. The CDR3 has 11 residues.

Worth noting for this clone: The same CDR3 can be traced to other DNA sequences in this sample. This chain connects TRBV5-1 to TRBJ1-4; D is unresolved. This CDR3 is 15 amino acids long. The germline gives CDR1 SGHRS, CDR2 YFSETQ. Between the trimmed V and J ends, which lost 4 bases and 0 bases, there was a span of 10 bases. The CDR3 protein is CASSLDRATNEKLFF. In nucleotides, the CDR3 is TGCGCCAGCAGCCTCGACCGTGCAACTAATGAAAAACTGTTTTTT.

The chain is built from TRBV6-1 and TRBJ1-6; 8 nucleotides align to TRBD1. This CDR3 spans 16 amino acids. V shed 3 bases, J shed 4 bases, and the junction held 5 bases outside the gene matches. Germline lookup yields CDR1 MNHNS and CDR2 SASEGT. The CDR3 nucleotides are TGTGCCAGCAGTGATGGAGACAGGGGTTATAATTCACCCCTCCACTTT. This translates into CASSDGDRGYNSPLHF.

The V call is TRBV7-2, the J call TRBJ1-2; no definite D call. Germline V gene sequence: CDR1 SGHTA, CDR2 FQGNSA. CDR3 length: 16 residues. V gave up 1 base and J gave up 4 bases, with 16 bases separating them. CDR3 nucleotide sequence: TGTGCCAGCAGCTTAGTCCAAGGTGGTATTAGCTATGGCTACACCTTC. Protein: CASSLVQGGISYGYTF.

The chain carries TRBV6-1 and TRBJ2-6; 8 bases match TRBD2. V lost 1 base to trimming and J lost 2 bases; unmatched junction nucleotides: 1. Germline values: CDR1 MNHNS, CDR2 SASEGT. This CDR3 spans 16 amino acids. The CDR3: CASSEVSGTGANVLTF. CDR3 DNA sequence: TGTGCCAGCAGTGAAGTTAGCGGGACTGGGGCCAACGTCCTGACTTTC.

This clone came up once. V is TRBV10-1 and J is TRBJ1-6; no firm D call. Trimming stripped 0 bases from V and 7 bases from J, with 10 bases between. CDR3 length equals 15 residues. Germline V lookup: CDR1 WNHNN, CDR2 SYGVQD (reference sequence). The CDR3 DNA reads TGCGCCAGCAGTGAGTCAGGAGGGATAAATTCACCCCTCCACTTT. It is translated as CASSESGGINSPLHF.

The V and J genes are TRBV14 and TRBJ2-1, with a weak D call TRBD1 (5 bases). There are 15 residues in the CDR3. The germline V gene has CDR1 SGHDN and CDR2 FVKESK. The V gene lost 3 bases and the J gene lost 2 bases, with 11 bases spanning the gap. In nucleotides, the CDR3 is TGTGCCAGCAGCCACAGGGTTTCGCCCTACAATGAGCAGTTCTTC. Protein sequence: CASSHRVSPYNEQFF. The variable domain in full, with the rest retrieved from reference TRBV14 and TRBJ2-1, is EAGVTQFPSHSVIEKGQTVTLRCDPISGHDNLYWYRRVMGKEIKFLLHFVKESKQDESGMPNNRFLAERTGGTYSTLKVQPAELEDSGVYFCASSHRVSPYNEQFFGPGTRLTVL.

The chain joins TRBV28 to TRBJ1-1, with D possibly TRBD1 on 6 matching bases. This CDR3 contains 15 residues. V dropped 5 bases and J dropped 0 bases, with 13 bases sitting between them. Per the germline V gene, CDR1 is MDHEN and CDR2 is SYDVKM. The CDR3 region has the DNA TGTGCCAGCAGTACAACAGGGAACTTGAACACTGAAGCTTTCTTT. This sequence encodes CASSTTGNLNTEAFF.